The TCR beta chain under discussion was sequenced for a study of blood T cell repertoires in COVID-19. V was clipped by 0 bases and J by 0 bases, with 9 bases between them. The CDR3 covers 15 residues. From germline, CDR1 is GTSNPN and CDR2 SVGIG (reference sequence). Libraries were prepared by immunoSEQ multiplex PCR; TCRdb keeps only in-frame clonotypes and omits some of them. The data hold about 220,000 clones, with approximately 81% observed a single time. Sequencing was done on a sample of peripheral blood. The chain joins TRBV30 to TRBJ1-5, with D maybe TRBD1 (5 bases). The source is a man aged 25-45 years with active or convalescent COVID-19. The CDR3 bases are TGTGCCTGGAGTGTCCAGGGTACTAGCAATCAGCCCCAGCATTTT. Its translation is CAWSVQGTSNQPQHF.